This is a list of T cell receptor beta chains from one sample in a study of identical twins. TCRdb redid the calling of the 5' RACE reads with MiXCR, one entry per CDR3 protein. The sample consists of around 450,000 distinct CDR3 sequences, over 12% of them appearing once. These data were likewise used in another study, on yellow fever vaccine responses in identical twins.

The source material was CD4+ T cells sorted from blood. All receptors derive from a woman aged 18-29 years in good health. Both conserved end residues are part of each CDR3. A D gene is named only where the DNA matches it firmly. Expanded clones get a size class; other rows say once, few or many, or leave the size out.

v_call	d_call	clone_size	j_call	cdr3_nt	cdr3_aa
TRBV11-2	TRBD2	few	TRBJ2-3	TGTGCCAGCAGCTCCACCCCGGGACTAGCGGGGGTTGATACGCAGTATTTT	CASSSTPGLAGVDTQYF
TRBV6-2/TRBV6-3	TRBD2	few	TRBJ2-1	TGTGCCAGCAGTTACTCCGGACTAGGAGGGCATGAGCAGTTCTTC	CASSYSGLGGHEQFF
TRBV2	NA	NA	TRBJ1-6	TGTGCCAGCAGTTCCCAGTCCGTAAATTCACCCCTCCTCTTT	CASSSQSVNSPLLF
TRBV6-5	TRBD1	NA	TRBJ2-1	TGTGCCAGCAGTTACCGGGACAGTGTTGAGCAGTTCTTC	CASSYRDSVEQFF
TRBV6-1	TRBD2	NA	TRBJ2-1	TGTGCCAGCAGTGAAGGGACTAGCGGGAGCCGTTCCTACAATGAGCAGTTCTTC	CASSEGTSGSRSYNEQFF
TRBV6-1	TRBD1	NA	TRBJ2-7	TGTGCCAGCCGAGCGGCTCCGGGACAGGGGGTTTTAAGCAAGCAGTACTTC	CASRAAPGQGVLSKQYF
TRBV10-3	TRBD1	NA	TRBJ2-2	TGTGCCATCAGTCAGGGGGACCGAATCACCGGGGAGCTGTTTTTT	CAISQGDRITGELFF
TRBV18	NA	NA	TRBJ2-2	TGTGCCAGCTCACCATTGGCTGTAACGAACACCGGGGAGCTGTTTTTT	CASSPLAVTNTGELFF
TRBV27	NA	NA	TRBJ2-1	TGTGCCAGCACCTTAGGGGTTGAGCAGTTCTTC	CASTLGVEQFF
TRBV29-1	NA	few	TRBJ2-3	TGCAGCGTCGGGGTGGGCCGAAGTAGGGATACGCAGTATTTT	CSVGVGRSRDTQYF
TRBV3-1	NA	NA	TRBJ1-1	TGTGCCAGCAGCCCCTTGCGAGGGGGAGCTTTCTTT	CASSPLRGGAFF
TRBV6-2/TRBV6-3	NA	NA	TRBJ2-1	TGTGCCAGCACAGACAGCCTGGGCTTCTACAATGAGCAGTTCTTC	CASTDSLGFYNEQFF
TRBV10-3	NA	NA	TRBJ2-1	TGTGCCACCAACCCCCAGGGGGGCTACAATGAGCAGTTCTTC	CATNPQGGYNEQFF
TRBV5-1	NA	NA	TRBJ2-3	TGCGCCAGCAGCCGAGCTGGTCTTCAGAGCACAGATACGCAGTATTTT	CASSRAGLQSTDTQYF
TRBV29-1	TRBD2	many	TRBJ2-3	TGCAGCGTCTGGTCGGGACTAGCGGGAGGAGATACAGATACGCAGTATTTT	CSVWSGLAGGDTDTQYF
TRBV5-1	TRBD2	NA	TRBJ2-5	TGCGCCAGCAGCCCGGGACTAGCGGAGGAGACCCAGTACTTC	CASSPGLAEETQYF
TRBV29-1	TRBD2	once	TRBJ2-5	TGCAGCGTTTCGCGGACTAGCGGGGGCAGGGAGACCCAGTACTTC	CSVSRTSGGRETQYF
TRBV7-2	NA	few	TRBJ2-7	TGTGCCAGCAGCTTAAATGTCGAGCAGTACTTC	CASSLNVEQYF
TRBV15	NA	NA	TRBJ2-4	TGTGCCACCAGCAGAGGCGATAGGGGACCGAAAAACATTCAGTACTTC	CATSRGDRGPKNIQYF
TRBV10-3	TRBD1	few	TRBJ2-7	TGTGCCATCAAGACGGACAGGGGGCATAACGAGCAGTACTTC	CAIKTDRGHNEQYF
TRBV2	TRBD1	many	TRBJ2-4	TGTGCCAGCAGCCCGACAGGGTCCAAAAACATTCAGTACTTC	CASSPTGSKNIQYF
TRBV5-1	NA	NA	TRBJ2-2	TGCGCCAGCAGCTTGGAGGCAAACACCGGGGAGCTGTTTTTT	CASSLEANTGELFF
TRBV20-1	NA	NA	TRBJ2-7	TGCAGTGCTAGTGTGTCTCCGAGCTCCTACGAGCAGTACTTC	CSASVSPSSYEQYF
TRBV5-1	TRBD1	many	TRBJ2-5	TGCGCCAGCAGCCTGTGGGGACAGTTGGGACAAGAGACCCAGTACTTC	CASSLWGQLGQETQYF
TRBV5-5	NA	few	TRBJ2-2	TGTGCCAGCAGCTTGGATCTCTTCGGGGAGCTGTTTTTT	CASSLDLFGELFF